Below, 12 T cell receptor beta chains from the same sample are listed, as sequenced in a study of identical twins. MiXCR was run by TCRdb on the 5' RACE reads, yielding one entry per CDR3 protein. This table holds about 890,000 distinct CDR3 sequences, about 12% found once. The same sample was also studied in work on yellow fever vaccine responses in identical twins.

Material: PBMCs. Every receptor here comes from a woman younger than 35 in good health.

This sequence joins TRBV13 and TRBJ2-3; the D is unclear. This CDR3 region has 16 residues. The V end was cut by 5 bases, the J end by 1 base, with 16 bases between. The V gene's germline CDR1 is PRHDT and CDR2 FYEKMQ (reference sequence). CDR3 DNA: TGTGCCAGCAGCACCCCCCGAGGCGGTGGCACAGATACGCAGTATTTT. Amino acid sequence: CASSTPRGGGTDTQYF.

This clonotype has a handful of counts. The J gene is TRBJ2-7, the V gene TRBV29-1, with D possibly matching TRBD2 (6 bases). CDR3 length: 13 amino acids. The germline V gene has CDR1 SQVTM and CDR2 ANQGSEA. Trimming removed 4 bases at V and 4 bases at J, with 14 bases between. The CDR3 here is CSVGAGGAYEQYF. In DNA form, the CDR3 reads TGCAGCGTTGGGGCCGGGGGAGCTTACGAGCAGTACTTC.

The V and J genes are TRBV20-1 and TRBJ2-6; 8 bases line up with TRBD1. The CDR3 sequence is 17 residues long. The ends lost 7 bases at V and 0 bases at J; junction bases unmatched: 11. From germline, CDR1 is DFQATT and CDR2 SNEGSKA (reference sequence). CDR3 loop: CSVPRDRRDSGANVLTF. The CDR3 bases are TGCAGTGTCCCCCGGGACAGGCGAGACTCTGGGGCCAACGTCCTGACTTTC.

This clonotype was observed a few times. This chain joins TRBV29-1 and TRBJ1-2; D is undetermined. This CDR3 has 16 residues. Germline V CDR1 and CDR2: SQVTM, ANQGSEA. Trimming stripped 6 bases from V and 1 base from J, with 21 bases between. CDR3 in DNA: TGCAGCGTCCGAATGGGGAGGTCGGGAGATAACTATGGCTACACCTTC. Translation: CSVRMGRSGDNYGYTF.

Only a few counts were recorded for this clonotype. V usage is TRBV7-6 and J usage is TRBJ2-7, with a weak D call TRBD2 (5 bases). V lost 1 base and J 0 bases, leaving 10 bases between the germline ends. The CDR3 is 15 residues long. In germline, CDR1 is SGHVS, CDR2 FNYEAQ. The DNA of the CDR3 is TGTGCCAGCAGCTTAGATGCAGGACTCTCCTACGAGCAGTACTTC. The encoded protein is CASSLDAGLSYEQYF.

This clonotype has just a few counts. The CDR3 reads CASSYRLAGGNEQFF. The DNA for the CDR3 is TGTGCCAGCAGCTACCGACTAGCGGGAGGGAATGAGCAGTTCTTC. The genes are TRBV7-8 and TRBJ2-1; the match to TRBD2 covers 14 bases. The germline CDR1 and CDR2 sequences are SGHVS and FQNEAQ. V trimming: 4 bases; J trimming: 7 bases; junction bases outside the gene matches: 3. The length of the CDR3 is 15 residues.

The V and J genes are TRBV6-2 or TRBV6-3 and TRBJ1-5, with 7 bases matching TRBD1. CDR1 is MNHEY, CDR2 SVGEGT, per germline. Trimming took 6 bases from V and 0 from J; bases not matched to a gene: 5. The CDR3 is 15 amino acids. The CDR3 is CASRKDRISNQPQHF. In DNA, the CDR3 is TGTGCCAGCAGAAAGGACAGGATTAGCAATCAGCCCCAGCATTTT.

This clonotype was seen only a few times. The chain couples TRBV20-1 to TRBJ2-7, with TRBD1 matching 8 bases. The V gene's germline CDR1 is DFQATT and CDR2 SNEGSKA (reference sequence). Germline trimming cut 5 bases from V and 3 bases from J; bases unmatched to any gene: 6. The CDR3 has 13 residues. This CDR3 is CSAPGQGGYEQYV. For the CDR3, the DNA is TGCAGTGCTCCCGGACAGGGAGGCTACGAGCAGTACGTC.

This clonotype was seen at least ten times. The chain combines TRBV29-1 with TRBJ1-1; 10 bases agree with TRBD1. The CDR3 covers 14 residues. V was pared by 6 bases and J by 5 bases, with 9 bases of the junction left unmatched. Germline V lookup: CDR1 SQVTM, CDR2 ANQGSEA. CDR3 sequence reads: CSVRQGAWGTEAFF. The CDR3 DNA reads TGCAGCGTGAGACAGGGGGCTTGGGGAACTGAAGCTTTCTTT.

This clonotype has at least ten counts. The rearrangement uses TRBV11-2 and TRBJ2-1, with 11 nucleotides matching TRBD2. The germline CDR1 and CDR2 sequences are SGHAT and FQNNGV. This CDR3 has 15 amino acids. Unmatched junction bases numbered 6, after V lost 1 base and J lost 10 bases. The CDR3 sequence is CASSLVLAGAGEQFF. The CDR3, as DNA: TGTGCCAGCAGCTTAGTACTAGCGGGAGCGGGGGAGCAGTTCTTC.

This clonotype was observed a handful of times. The chain is built from TRBV29-1 and TRBJ2-3, with D hard to call. The V end was cut by 1 base, the J end by 4 bases, with 24 bases between. The CDR3 has 18 amino acids. Germline V gene data show CDR1 as SQVTM and CDR2 as ANQGSEA. CDR3 DNA: TGCAGCGTTGAAGGTCTCTCTGGCCCGACCGTTTTCGCAGATACGCAGTATTTT. The encoded protein is CSVEGLSGPTVFADTQYF.

This clonotype came up once. The chain couples TRBV10-3 to TRBJ2-3; 13 bases align to TRBD2. J lost 4 bases, V lost 3 bases, and 13 bases had no gene match. CDR3 length: 19 residues. Germline CDR1 and CDR2: ENHRY and SYGVKD. CDR3 residues: CAISDTSGRASRVPDTQYF. The CDR3 region has the DNA TGTGCCATCAGTGATACTAGCGGGAGGGCATCCAGGGTCCCAGATACGCAGTATTTT.